The present TCR beta chain was sequenced within a study of blood T cells in healthy people across ages. Overall study context: Per two T cells, about one barcoded beta molecule was captured through template switching.

This clonotype has a handful of counts. Germline V gene lookup returns CDR1 ENHRY and CDR2 SYGVKD. Trimming shortened V by 4 bases and J by 6 bases, and 15 bases separated the two germline ends. This CDR3 comprises 15 residues. The authors ran a second PCR of roughly 6 to 11 cycles using a sample-barcoded 5' primer and a J-beta primer mix. TCRdb passed the 5' RACE reads through MiXCR, listing each CDR3 protein once. The sample lists 730,000 or so distinct CDR3 sequences; roughly 47% were seen once. Isolation of PBMCs gave at least 7 million cells per sample. This sequence joins TRBV10-3 and TRBJ2-2; D could derive from TRBD1 or TRBD2 (7 bases each). The source of this sequence is a woman aged 60-70 years in good health. The sequenced sample was blood. Here the CDR3 reads CAISASTGRAGELFF. DNA for the CDR3: TGTGCCATCAGTGCCTCGACAGGGAGGGCCGGGGAGCTGTTTTTT.